These 18 T cell receptor beta chains came from one sample sequenced in a study of neurological immune-mediated disorders. TCRdb independently ran MiXCR on the 5' RACE reads; one entry per CDR3 protein. Here the sample spans some 35,000 distinct CDR3 sequences, 11% being singletons. Specimen: CD4+ T cells from blood. These receptors came from a woman between 25 and 40 years old with HTLV-1-associated myelopathy (HAM/TSP).

Many counts were recorded for this clonotype. This chain joins TRBV27 and TRBJ2-7, with TRBD2 matching 14 bases. Germline CDR1 is MNHEY and CDR2 is SMNVEV (reference sequence). V shed 5 bases, J shed 3 bases, and the junction held 3 bases outside the gene matches. The CDR3 is 15 residues long. The CDR3 coding sequence is TGTGCCAGCAGTCCCGGGACTAGCGGGGGCTACGAGCAGTACTTC. Translating it yields CASSPGTSGGYEQYF.

This clonotype was counted at least ten times. The chain has TRBV20-1 and TRBJ2-1; no clear D. The ends were cut back, 2 bases at V and 6 bases at J, with 11 bases in the middle. Germline CDR1 DFQATT, CDR2 SNEGSKA (reference sequence). CDR3 length equals 13 residues. CDR3 bases: TGCAGTGCTAGACTGCTCTCCGGCAATGAGCAGTTCTTC. Translating gives CSARLLSGNEQFF.

This clonotype has ten or more counts. This chain joins TRBV5-1 and TRBJ1-1; D not resolved. The CDR3 length is 14 residues. The germline V and J ends were trimmed by 2 bases and 1 base, with 9 bases remaining between them. CDR1 and CDR2 (germline): SGHRS, YFSETQ. The CDR3, as DNA: TGCGCCAGCAGCTTCGCTAACGGGAACACTGAAGCTTTCTTT. It is translated as CASSFANGNTEAFF.

This clonotype was observed many times. CDR3 sequence (DNA): TGCGCCAGCAGCTCCCAAGGGGCAGGGTTAAACACTGAAGCTTTCTTT. Translating it yields CASSSQGAGLNTEAFF. The chain combines TRBV5-1 with TRBJ1-1; D is perhaps TRBD1 (5 bases). Germline V gene sequence: CDR1 SGHRS, CDR2 YFSETQ. This CDR3 is built from 16 residues. Trimming cost V 3 bases and J 2 bases, with 17 bases left between them.

This clonotype was seen many times. V and J are TRBV20-1 and TRBJ2-1, with 8 bases that match TRBD1. Trimming cost V 3 bases and J 7 bases; bases outside gene matches: 11. Germline V gene lookup returns CDR1 DFQATT and CDR2 SNEGSKA (reference sequence). This CDR3 comprises 15 residues. The DNA of the CDR3 is TGCAGTGCTAGGACGACAGGGGTAAGAGGGAATGAGCAGTTCTTC. Protein: CSARTTGVRGNEQFF.

This clonotype was seen at least ten times. V gene TRBV10-3 combines with J gene TRBJ1-2, with D perhaps TRBD1 (5 bases). Trimming took off 6 bases at V and 0 bases at J, with 17 bases between the two ends. Germline V CDR1 and CDR2: ENHRY, SYGVKD. This CDR3 has 16 amino acids. The CDR3 sequence is CAIRRTTDIANYGYTF. Here the CDR3 DNA reads TGTGCCATCAGAAGAACGACAGATATAGCTAACTATGGCTACACCTTC.

This clonotype was recorded many times. V is TRBV27 and J is TRBJ2-3; TRBD1 aligns across 9 bases. This CDR3 spans 16 amino acids. Germline V gene sequence: CDR1 MNHEY, CDR2 SMNVEV (reference sequence). Trimming removed 5 bases from V and 1 base from J; junction bases left unmatched: 7. CDR3 nucleotide sequence: TGTGCCAGCAGTCTCATAAGGGACAGGGGCACAGATACGCAGTATTTT. This codes for CASSLIRDRGTDTQYF.

This clonotype has ten or more counts. The gene calls are TRBV5-1 and TRBJ1-5; D perhaps matches TRBD1 (5 bases). V shed 3 bases and J shed 1 base, with 8 bases lying between them. CDR1 and CDR2 from the germline V gene are SGHRS and YFSETQ. This CDR3 is built from 14 residues. DNA for the CDR3: TGCGCCAGCAGCTGGGGACGGAGCAATCAGCCCCAGCATTTT. This sequence encodes CASSWGRSNQPQHF.

This clonotype showed up many times. The chain is built from TRBV5-1 and TRBJ1-4, with a weak D call TRBD1 (5 bases). Germline-derived CDR1 and CDR2 are SGHRS and YFSETQ. The CDR3 is 14 residues long. The V end lost 4 bases, the J end lost 8 bases, and 15 bases lay between the germline ends. Written as DNA, the CDR3 is TGCGCCAGCAGCCGACAGTGGAAGGGGGAAAAACTGTTTTTT. The encoded protein is CASSRQWKGEKLFF.

This clonotype was found many times. This chain uses TRBV5-1 with TRBJ1-2, with D tentatively TRBD1 (6 bases). The germline V gene has CDR1 SGHRS and CDR2 YFSETQ. CDR3 length: 14 residues. The V and J ends lost 0 bases and 6 bases respectively, with 12 bases between them. The chain's CDR3 is CASSLDRVDDGYTF. For the CDR3, the DNA is TGCGCCAGCAGCTTGGACAGGGTTGATGATGGCTACACCTTC.

The chain employs TRBV20-1 and TRBJ1-1, with D maybe TRBD1 (6 bases). Trimming removed 0 bases from V and 1 base from J, with 12 bases in between. Germline V gene sequence: CDR1 DFQATT, CDR2 SNEGSKA (reference sequence). This CDR3 has 15 residues. CDR3 coding DNA: TGCAGTGCTAGAGATACCCAGGGGAGGAACACTGAAGCTTTCTTT. Its translation is CSARDTQGRNTEAFF.

This clonotype was recorded at least ten times. This chain joins TRBV27 and TRBJ1-1, with D possibly being TRBD1 (6 bases). This CDR3 spans 14 amino acids. Germline CDR1 is MNHEY and CDR2 is SMNVEV (reference sequence). The ends were cut back, 5 bases at V and 1 base at J, with 11 bases in the middle. CDR3 region: CASSTMTGNTEAFF. DNA of the CDR3: TGTGCCAGCAGTACCATGACAGGGAACACTGAAGCTTTCTTT.

This clonotype was observed many times. The chain has TRBV20-1 and TRBJ2-7; 8 bases line up with TRBD1. In germline, CDR1 is DFQATT, CDR2 SNEGSKA (reference sequence). V gave up 5 bases and J gave up 3 bases; unmatched junction bases: 9. CDR3 length equals 14 residues. The CDR3 loop reads CSAPGQGKGYEQYF. CDR3 nucleotide sequence: TGCAGTGCTCCCGGACAGGGAAAGGGCTACGAGCAGTACTTC.

This clonotype has a count of ten or more. The chain couples TRBV20-1 to TRBJ2-1; D uncertain. Trimming took 6 bases from V and 3 from J, leaving 18 bases between them. The germline CDR1 and CDR2 sequences are DFQATT and SNEGSKA (reference sequence). The CDR3 has 15 residues. CDR3 amino acids: CSAELEIPYYNEQFF. The CDR3 nucleotides are TGCAGTGCGGAGTTGGAGATTCCCTACTACAATGAGCAGTTCTTC.

This clonotype was seen ten or more times. J is TRBJ2-3 and V is TRBV7-9; D gene ambiguous. V was pared by 5 bases and J by 2 bases, with 5 bases between. Germline loops: CDR1 SEHNR, CDR2 FQNEAQ (reference sequence). This CDR3 is built from 12 residues. CDR3 bases: TGTGCCAGCAGCCGCACCACAGATACGCAGTATTTT. It is translated as CASSRTTDTQYF.

This clonotype occurred many times. The V call is TRBV2, the J call TRBJ2-3, with 10 bases aligning to TRBD2. V lost 3 bases to trimming and J lost 5 bases; unmatched junction nucleotides: 5. Germline lookup yields CDR1 SNHLY and CDR2 FYNNEI. The CDR3 contains 15 residues. DNA for the CDR3: TGTGCCAGCAGTGACCTAGCGGGGGTTGTAGATACGCAGTATTTT. Residues: CASSDLAGVVDTQYF.

Ten or more counts support this clonotype. The chain links TRBV13 to TRBJ2-6; 8 bases are a match to TRBD1. This CDR3 has 18 residues. The junction had 10 bases not matched to a gene; V was cut back by 3 bases and J by 3 bases. Germline lookup yields CDR1 PRHDT and CDR2 FYEKMQ (reference sequence). In DNA, the CDR3 is TGTGCCAGCAGCTTGTTCCTCCAGGGGGCGCTTGGGGCCAACGTCCTGACTTTC. Encoded protein: CASSLFLQGALGANVLTF.

This clonotype was seen many times. This chain connects TRBV20-1 to TRBJ2-1; 10 nucleotides align to TRBD1. CDR1 is DFQATT, CDR2 SNEGSKA, per germline (reference sequence). V lost 3 bases, J lost 4 bases, and 3 bases stayed unmatched. This CDR3 has 14 residues. The CDR3 DNA is TGCAGTGCTAGGGACAGGGGGGGTTACAATGAGCAGTTCTTC. Residues: CSARDRGGYNEQFF.